The clone carrying this TCR beta chain was counted many times. The antigen is not known. A universal primer site and UMIs were added as TCR cDNA was made by 5'RACE template switching. TCRdb fed the 5' RACE reads into MiXCR, producing one record per CDR3 protein. The sample lists about 200,000 distinct CDR3 sequences; approximately 3% were seen once. Trimming removed 4 bases from V and 1 base from J, with 8 bases in between. CDR1 and CDR2 from the germline V gene are SGHRS and YFSETQ. This CDR3 has 13 residues. The data were taken from a study of T cells after yellow fever vaccination. About the study: SMART-Seq v4 Ultra Low Input prepared libraries from low-cell fractions.

Broader study findings: Though it reached lower strength, the secondary response hit its peak faster, day 5 versus 15. In FACS-sorted repertoires, abundant clonotypes from the bulk population could appear as contaminants.

The V and J genes are TRBV5-1 and TRBJ2-5; no reliable D call. The clonotype comes from a man aged 18 to 35 who received the YFV17D yellow fever vaccine. Sequencing was performed on CD4+ T cells sorted from PBMCs, taken 10 days after the yellow fever booster vaccination. The CDR3 DNA is TGCGCCAGCAGCCGCACTCCCCAAGAGACCCAGTACTTC. Translating it yields CASSRTPQETQYF.